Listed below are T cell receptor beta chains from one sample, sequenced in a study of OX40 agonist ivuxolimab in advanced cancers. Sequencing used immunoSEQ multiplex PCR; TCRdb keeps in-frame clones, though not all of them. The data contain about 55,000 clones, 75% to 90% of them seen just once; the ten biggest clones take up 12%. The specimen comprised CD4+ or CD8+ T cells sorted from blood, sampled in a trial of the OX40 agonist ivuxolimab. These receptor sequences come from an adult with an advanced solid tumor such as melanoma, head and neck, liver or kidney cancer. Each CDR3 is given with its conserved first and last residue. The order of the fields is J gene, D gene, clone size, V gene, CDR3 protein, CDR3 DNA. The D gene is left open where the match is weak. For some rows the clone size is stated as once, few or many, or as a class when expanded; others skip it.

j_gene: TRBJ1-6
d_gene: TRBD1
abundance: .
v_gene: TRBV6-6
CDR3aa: CANRGDRVDSPLHF
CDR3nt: TGTGCCAACCGAGGGGACAGGGTCGATTCACCCCTCCACTTT

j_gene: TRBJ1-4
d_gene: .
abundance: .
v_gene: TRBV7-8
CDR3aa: CASSLEAAAIRLTTNEKLFF
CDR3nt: TGTGCCAGCAGCTTAGAGGCGGCAGCTATACGACTTACAACTAATGAAAAACTGTTTTTT

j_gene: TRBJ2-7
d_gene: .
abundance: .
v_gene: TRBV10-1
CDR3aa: CASSGGVSYEQYF
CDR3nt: TGCGCCAGCAGTGGTGGAGTCTCCTACGAGCAGTACTTC

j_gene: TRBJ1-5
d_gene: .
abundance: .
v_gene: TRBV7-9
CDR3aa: CASSLVSAGGEQPQHF
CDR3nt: TGTGCCAGCAGCTTAGTTTCAGCGGGGGGTGAACAGCCCCAGCATTTT

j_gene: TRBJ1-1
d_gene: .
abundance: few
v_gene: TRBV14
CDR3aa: CASHDGSAEAFF
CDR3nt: TGTGCCAGTCATGATGGGAGCGCTGAAGCTTTCTTT

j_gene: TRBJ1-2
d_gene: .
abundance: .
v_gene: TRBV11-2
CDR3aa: CASSLGQFGYTF
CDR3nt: TGTGCCAGCAGCTTAGGACAGTTTGGCTACACCTTC

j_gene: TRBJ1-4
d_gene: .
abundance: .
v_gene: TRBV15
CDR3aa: CATSRLKGTNEKLFF
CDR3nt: TGTGCCACCAGCAGACTTAAAGGAACTAATGAAAAACTGTTTTTT

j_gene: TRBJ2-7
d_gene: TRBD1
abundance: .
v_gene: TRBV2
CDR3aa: CASSNRGRYEQYF
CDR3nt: TGTGCCAGCAGTAACAGGGGACGTTACGAGCAGTACTTC

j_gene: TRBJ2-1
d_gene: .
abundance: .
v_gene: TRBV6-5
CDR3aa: CASSEWGGGGEQFF
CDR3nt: TGTGCCAGCAGTGAGTGGGGGGGCGGAGGTGAGCAGTTCTTC

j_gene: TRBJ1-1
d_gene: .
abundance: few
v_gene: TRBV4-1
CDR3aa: CASSQDSGNTEAFF
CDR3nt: TGCGCCAGCAGCCAAGATTCAGGAAACACTGAAGCTTTCTTT

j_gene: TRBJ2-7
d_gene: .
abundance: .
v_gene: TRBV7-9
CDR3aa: CASSLPTYEQYF
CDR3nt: TGTGCCAGCAGCTTACCCACCTACGAGCAGTACTTC

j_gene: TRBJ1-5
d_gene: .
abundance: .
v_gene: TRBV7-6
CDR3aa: CASSRGPNQPQHF
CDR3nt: TGTGCCAGCAGCCGGGGGCCTAATCAGCCCCAGCATTTT

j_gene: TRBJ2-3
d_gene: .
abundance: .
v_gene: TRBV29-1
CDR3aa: CSVELLYRSTDTQYF
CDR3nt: TGCAGCGTTGAATTACTCTACCGTAGCACAGATACGCAGTATTTT

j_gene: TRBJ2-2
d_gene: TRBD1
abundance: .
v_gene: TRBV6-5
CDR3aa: CASGRQGYTGELFF
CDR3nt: TGTGCCAGCGGGAGACAGGGGTACACCGGGGAGCTGTTTTTT

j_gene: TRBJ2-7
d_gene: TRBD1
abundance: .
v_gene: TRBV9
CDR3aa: CASSEGDRAPYEQYF
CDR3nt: TGTGCCAGCAGCGAAGGGGACAGGGCTCCCTACGAGCAGTACTTC

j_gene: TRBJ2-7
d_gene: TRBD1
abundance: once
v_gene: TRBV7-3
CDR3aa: CASSLTFGGQGEHEQYF
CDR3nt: TGTGCCAGCAGCTTAACTTTTGGAGGACAGGGGGAGCACGAGCAGTACTTC

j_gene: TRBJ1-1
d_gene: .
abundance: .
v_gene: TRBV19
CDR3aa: CASSFRTGNTEAFF
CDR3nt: TGTGCCAGTAGTTTTAGGACGGGGAACACTGAAGCTTTCTTT

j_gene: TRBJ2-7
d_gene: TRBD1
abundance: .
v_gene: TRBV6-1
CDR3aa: CASRDRAPYEQYF
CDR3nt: TGTGCCAGCAGAGACAGGGCCCCCTACGAGCAGTACTTC

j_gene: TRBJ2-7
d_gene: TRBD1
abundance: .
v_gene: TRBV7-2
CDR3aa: CASSLWGTGGGEQYF
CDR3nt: TGTGCCAGCAGCTTGTGGGGGACAGGGGGCGGGGAGCAGTACTTC

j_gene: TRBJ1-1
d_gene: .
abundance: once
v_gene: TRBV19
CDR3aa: CASSYEGNTEAFF
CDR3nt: TGTGCCAGTAGCTACGAAGGGAACACTGAAGCTTTCTTT

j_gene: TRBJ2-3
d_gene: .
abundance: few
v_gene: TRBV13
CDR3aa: CASSLGSTDTQYF
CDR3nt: TGTGCCAGCAGCTTAGGGAGCACAGATACGCAGTATTTT

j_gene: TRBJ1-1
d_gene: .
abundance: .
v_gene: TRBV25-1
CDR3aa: CASSEAGGNTEAFF
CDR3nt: TGTGCCAGCAGTGAAGCAGGAGGGAACACTGAAGCTTTCTTT

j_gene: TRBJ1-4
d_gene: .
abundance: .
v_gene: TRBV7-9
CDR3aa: CASSSDSIEKLFF
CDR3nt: TGTGCCAGCAGCTCGGACAGCATTGAAAAACTGTTTTTT

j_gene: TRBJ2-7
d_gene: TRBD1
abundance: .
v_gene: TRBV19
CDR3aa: CASSIRTGSNEQYF
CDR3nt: TGTGCCAGTAGCATCCGGACAGGGAGTAACGAGCAGTACTTC

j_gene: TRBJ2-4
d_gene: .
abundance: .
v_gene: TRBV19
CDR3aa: CASSPAGWGNIQYF
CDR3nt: TGTGCCAGTAGCCCCGCGGGGTGGGGAAACATTCAGTACTTC

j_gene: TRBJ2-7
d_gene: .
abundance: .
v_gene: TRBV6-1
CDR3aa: CASRDGQGYEQYF
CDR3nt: TGTGCCAGCAGGGACGGGCAGGGCTACGAGCAGTACTTC

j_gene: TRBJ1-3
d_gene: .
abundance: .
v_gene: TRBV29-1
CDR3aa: CSVSVTKHSGNTIYF
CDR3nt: TGCAGCGTTTCCGTAACTAAACACTCTGGAAACACCATATATTTT

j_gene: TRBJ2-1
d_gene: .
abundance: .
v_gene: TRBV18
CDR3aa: CASSPVGGPYNEQFF
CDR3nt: TGTGCCAGCTCACCGGTGGGGGGGCCCTACAATGAGCAGTTCTTC

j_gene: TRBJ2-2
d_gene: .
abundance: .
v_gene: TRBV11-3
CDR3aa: CASSLVGETGELFF
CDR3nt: TGTGCCAGCAGCTTAGTTGGCGAGACCGGGGAGCTGTTTTTT

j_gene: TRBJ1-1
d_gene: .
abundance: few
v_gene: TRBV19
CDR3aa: CASSIDDIPEEAFF
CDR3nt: TGTGCCAGTAGTATAGATGACATTCCGGAGGAAGCTTTCTTT

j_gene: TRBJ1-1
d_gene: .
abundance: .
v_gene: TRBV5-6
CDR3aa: CASSLVSGPGFVNTEAFF
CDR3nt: TGTGCCAGCAGCTTGGTATCTGGACCGGGTTTTGTGAACACTGAAGCTTTCTTT

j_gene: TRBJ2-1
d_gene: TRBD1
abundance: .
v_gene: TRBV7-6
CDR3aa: CASSLGQGWTNEQFF
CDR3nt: TGTGCCAGCAGCCTAGGACAGGGATGGACAAATGAGCAGTTCTTC

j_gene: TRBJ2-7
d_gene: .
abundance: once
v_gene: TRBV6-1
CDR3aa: CASSIQGGKTYEQYF
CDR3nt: TGTGCCAGCAGTATACAGGGAGGGAAGACCTACGAGCAGTACTTC

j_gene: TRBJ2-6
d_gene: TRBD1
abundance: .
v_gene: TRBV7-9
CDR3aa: CASGYSGTGHSGANVLTF
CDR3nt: TGTGCCAGCGGATATTCCGGGACAGGCCACTCTGGGGCCAACGTCCTGACTTTC

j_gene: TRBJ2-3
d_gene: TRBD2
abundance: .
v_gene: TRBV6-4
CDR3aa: CASSSSGGATDTQYF
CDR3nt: TGTGCCAGCAGTTCTAGCGGGGGGGCCACAGATACGCAGTATTTT

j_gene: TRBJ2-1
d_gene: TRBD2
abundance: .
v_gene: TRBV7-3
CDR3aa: CASSLTPLGGGHNEQFF
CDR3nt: TGTGCCAGCAGCTTAACGCCCTTGGGGGGGGGACACAATGAGCAGTTCTTC

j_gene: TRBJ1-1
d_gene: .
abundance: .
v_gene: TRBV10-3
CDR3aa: CATQGEGLTEAFF
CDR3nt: TGTGCCACCCAAGGAGAGGGTCTCACTGAAGCTTTCTTT

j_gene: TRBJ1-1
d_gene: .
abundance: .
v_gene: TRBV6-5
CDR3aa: CASSYSNGGTEAFF
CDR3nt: TGTGCCAGCAGTTACTCGAACGGGGGCACTGAAGCTTTCTTT

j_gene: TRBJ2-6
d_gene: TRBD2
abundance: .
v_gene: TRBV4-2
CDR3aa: CASSQELAGRFGANVLTF
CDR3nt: TGTGCCAGCAGCCAAGAGCTAGCGGGGAGGTTTGGGGCCAACGTCCTGACTTTC

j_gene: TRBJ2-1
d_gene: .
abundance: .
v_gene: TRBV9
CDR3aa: CASGGNGRNEQFF
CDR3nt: TGTGCCAGCGGGGGTAACGGACGGAATGAGCAGTTCTTC

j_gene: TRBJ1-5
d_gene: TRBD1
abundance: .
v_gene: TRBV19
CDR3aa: CASSIATGGQPQHF
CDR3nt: TGTGCCAGTAGTATAGCAACAGGGGGTCAGCCCCAGCATTTT

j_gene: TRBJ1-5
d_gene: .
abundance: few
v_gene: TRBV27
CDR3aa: CASSSGQLAQPQHF
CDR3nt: TGTGCCAGCAGTTCAGGGCAGCTAGCTCAGCCCCAGCATTTT

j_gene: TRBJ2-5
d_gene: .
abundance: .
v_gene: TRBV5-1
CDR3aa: CASSSQETQYF
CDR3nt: TGCGCCAGCAGCTCACAAGAGACCCAGTACTTC

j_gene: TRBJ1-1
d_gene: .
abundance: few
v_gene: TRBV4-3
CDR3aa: CASSQDLPGNTEAFF
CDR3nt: TGCGCCAGCAGCCAAGATCTGCCGGGAAACACTGAAGCTTTCTTT

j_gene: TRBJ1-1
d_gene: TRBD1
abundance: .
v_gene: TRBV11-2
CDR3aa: CASAPDRSYVNTEAFF
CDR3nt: TGTGCCAGCGCACCGGACAGGTCCTACGTGAACACTGAAGCTTTCTTT

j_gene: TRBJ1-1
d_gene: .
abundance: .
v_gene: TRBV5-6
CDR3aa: CASSLALSENTEAFF
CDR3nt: TGTGCCAGCAGCTTGGCCCTGTCGGAGAACACTGAAGCTTTCTTT

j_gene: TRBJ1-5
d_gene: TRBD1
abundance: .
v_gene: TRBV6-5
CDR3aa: CATTQGTGPNQPQHF
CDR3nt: TGTGCCACCACACAGGGGACAGGCCCAAATCAGCCCCAGCATTTT

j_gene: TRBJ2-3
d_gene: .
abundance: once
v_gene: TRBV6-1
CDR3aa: CASSEVGIGALATQYF
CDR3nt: TGTGCCAGCAGTGAAGTCGGTATAGGGGCCTTGGCTACGCAGTATTTT

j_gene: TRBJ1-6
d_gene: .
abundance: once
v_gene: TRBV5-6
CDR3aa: CASSPSVGSPLHF
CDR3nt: TGTGCCAGCAGTCCCTCGGTTGGTTCACCCCTCCACTTT

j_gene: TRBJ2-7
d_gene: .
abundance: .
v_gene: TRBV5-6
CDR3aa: CASSFWAASYEQYF
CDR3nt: TGTGCCAGCAGCTTTTGGGCAGCCTCCTACGAGCAGTACTTC

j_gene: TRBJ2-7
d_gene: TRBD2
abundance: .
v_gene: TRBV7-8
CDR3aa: CASSLDSGGFYEQYF
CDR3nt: TGTGCCAGCAGCTTAGATTCGGGGGGTTTCTACGAGCAGTACTTC

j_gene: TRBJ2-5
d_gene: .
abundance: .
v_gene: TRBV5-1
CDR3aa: CASSLRGQETQYF
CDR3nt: TGCGCCAGCAGCTTAAGGGGCCAAGAGACCCAGTACTTC

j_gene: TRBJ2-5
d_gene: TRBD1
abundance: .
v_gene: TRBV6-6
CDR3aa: CASTGGSETQYF
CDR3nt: TGTGCCAGCACAGGGGGTAGTGAGACCCAGTACTTC

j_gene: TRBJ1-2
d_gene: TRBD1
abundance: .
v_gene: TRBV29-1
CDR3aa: CSVEYYQGANYGYTF
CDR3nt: TGCAGCGTTGAATATTACCAGGGGGCTAATTATGGCTACACCTTC

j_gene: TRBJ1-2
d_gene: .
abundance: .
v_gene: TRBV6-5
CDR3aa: CASSYSRVTMFYGYTF
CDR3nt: TGTGCCAGCAGTTACTCAAGGGTTACCATGTTCTATGGCTACACCTTC

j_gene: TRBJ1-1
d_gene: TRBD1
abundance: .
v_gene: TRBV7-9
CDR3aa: CASSPPQGAGGVYAAFF
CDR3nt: TGTGCCAGCAGCCCTCCCCAGGGGGCAGGGGGAGTATATGCCGCTTTCTTT

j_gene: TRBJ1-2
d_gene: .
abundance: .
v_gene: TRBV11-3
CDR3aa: CASSLTYGYTF
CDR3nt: TGTGCCAGCAGCTTAACGTATGGCTACACCTTC

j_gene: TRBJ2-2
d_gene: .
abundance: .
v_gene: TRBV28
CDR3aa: CASSLGPGETGELFF
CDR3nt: TGTGCCAGCAGTTTAGGTCCCGGGGAGACCGGGGAGCTGTTTTTT

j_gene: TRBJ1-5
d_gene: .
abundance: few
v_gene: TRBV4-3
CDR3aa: CASSQEADNQPQHF
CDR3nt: TGCGCCAGCAGCCAAGAGGCGGACAATCAGCCCCAGCATTTT